What follows are 10 T cell receptor beta chains derived from one specimen sequenced in a study of blood T cell repertoires in COVID-19. Sequenced by immunoSEQ multiplex PCR; TCRdb stores in-frame clones only, minus some. The data show roughly 220,000 clones, 90% seen once. Sequenced material: PBMCs or T cells enriched from blood (not recorded which). Source of these receptors: a young man who had been exposed to COVID-19.

The genes are TRBV27 and TRBJ2-3; 10 bases map to TRBD2. Germline values: CDR1 MNHEY, CDR2 SMNVEV (reference sequence). This CDR3 spans 15 amino acids. The V and J ends lost 2 bases and 4 bases, in that order; junction bases with no gene match: 3. In DNA form, the CDR3 reads TGTGCCAGCAGTTTACTAGCGGGGGAATCAGATACGCAGTATTTT. Translation gives CASSLLAGESDTQYF.

This clone was seen only a few times. The genes are TRBV19 and TRBJ2-7, with D maybe TRBD2 (5 bases). Germline V gene lookup returns CDR1 LNHDA and CDR2 SQIVND (reference sequence). With 3 bases removed from V and 2 bases from J, the gap between germline ends came to 11 bases. This CDR3 comprises 14 residues. This CDR3 reads CASSMGGGPYEQYF. The CDR3 nucleotides are TGTGCCAGTAGTATGGGTGGAGGCCCCTACGAGCAGTACTTC.

This clone was seen once. The chain joins TRBV29-1 to TRBJ1-2; tentatively, D is TRBD1 (5 bases). Germline V gene sequence: CDR1 SQVTM, CDR2 ANQGSEA. CDR3 length: 13 residues. V lost 5 bases to trimming and J lost 8 bases, with 18 bases between them. CDR3 DNA: TGCAGCGTTCTTACCGGGGGGGGTGGAGGCTACACCTTC. This codes for CSVLTGGGGGYTF.

This rearrangement joins TRBV7-9 to TRBJ1-4; maybe TRBD1 (5 bases). Germline assignment: CDR1 SEHNR and CDR2 FQNEAQ (reference sequence). The CDR3 loop spans 15 amino acids. Trimming pared 1 base from V and 5 bases from J, leaving 11 bases between. Here the CDR3 DNA reads TGTGCCAGCAGCTTAGTGATGGGGGGAAATGAAAAACTGTTTTTT. Protein sequence: CASSLVMGGNEKLFF. Drawing the rest from reference TRBV7-9 and TRBJ1-4, the complete variable domain is DTGVSQNPRHKITKRGQNVTFRCDPISEHNRLYWYRQTLGQGPEFLTYFQNEAQLEKSRLLSDRFSAERPKGSFSTLEIQRTEQGDSAMYLCASSLVMGGNEKLFFGSGTQLSVL.

The gene calls are TRBV29-1 and TRBJ2-7; the match to TRBD2 covers 7 bases. J gave up 6 bases and V 8 bases, and 7 bases lay outside the gene matches. The CDR3 totals 11 residues. Germline-derived CDR1 and CDR2 are SQVTM and ANQGSEA. The CDR3, as DNA: TGCAGCACCAGACTAGCTTCCGAGCAGTACTTC. It encodes CSTRLASEQYF.

As DNA, the CDR3 is TGCGCCAGCAGCGGGCCTAGCGGTGCTACCTACGAGCAGTACTTC. This codes for CASSGPSGATYEQYF. The rearrangement links TRBV5-1 to TRBJ2-7; 7 bases map to TRBD2. CDR1 and CDR2 (germline): SGHRS, YFSETQ. The CDR3 has 15 residues. The V segment lost 4 bases and the J segment 2 bases; nucleotides outside the gene matches: 9.

The chain uses TRBV27 and TRBJ1-6; 7 positions match TRBD1. V gave up 6 bases and J gave up 7 bases; unmatched junction bases: 6. This CDR3 has 14 amino acids. Germline V gene lookup returns CDR1 MNHEY and CDR2 SMNVEV (reference sequence). CDR3 DNA: TGTGCCAGCAGGGTCGGGACAGCCAATTCACCCCTCCACTTT. Translating gives CASRVGTANSPLHF.

The chain links TRBV4-2 to TRBJ1-2; D gene ambiguous. The CDR3 has 14 amino acids. The germline gives CDR1 LGHNA, CDR2 YNFKEQ. Deletions cut 3 bases from V and 4 bases from J, with 12 bases between. The CDR3 spells CASSQHHEGYGYTF. CDR3 in DNA: TGTGCCAGCAGCCAGCACCACGAGGGCTATGGCTACACCTTC.

The gene calls are TRBV18 and TRBJ2-2; 10 bases agree with TRBD2. The CDR3 has 15 residues. Per germline, CDR1 KGHSH and CDR2 LQKENI. Trimming cost V 6 bases and J 3 bases; bases outside gene matches: 4. CDR3 bases: TGTGCCAGCTCTCCGCTAGCGGGGGACACCGGGGAGCTGTTTTTT. Its translation is CASSPLAGDTGELFF. Full variable domain (missing parts from reference TRBV18 and TRBJ2-2): NAGVMQNPRHLVRRRGQEARLRCSPMKGHSHVYWYRQLPEEGLKFMVYLQKENIIDESGMPKERFSAEFPKEGPSILRIQQVVRGDSAAYFCASSPLAGDTGELFFGEGSRLTVL.

The chain combines TRBV27 with TRBJ2-1, with 8 positions matching TRBD2. Germline V lookup: CDR1 MNHEY, CDR2 SMNVEV (reference sequence). This CDR3 has 17 amino acids. The ends lost 2 bases at V and 2 bases at J; junction bases unmatched: 8. The CDR3 here is CASSLLVSGGPYNEQFF. The CDR3 coding sequence is TGTGCCAGCAGTTTACTGGTGTCGGGAGGGCCCTACAATGAGCAGTTCTTC.